This paragraph reports one T cell receptor beta chain. Its specificity is unknown. A second roughly 6 to 12 cycle PCR used barcoded and J-beta primers. Sequencing yielded, for each sample, at least 3 million paired-end reads carrying CDR3. Using its own MiXCR run on the 5' RACE reads, TCRdb lists one record per CDR3 protein. The sample carries over 1.5 million distinct CDR3 sequences, around 48% recorded once. Extraction of total RNA produced a minimum of 5.5 micrograms from each sample. The ends were cut back, 0 bases at V and 3 bases at J, with 18 bases in the middle. This CDR3 comprises 17 residues. Per the germline V gene, CDR1 is MNHNY and CDR2 is SVGAGI (reference sequence). The source of the sample is a study of blood T cells in healthy people across ages. The wider study: Template switching picked up about one barcoded beta molecule for each two T cells. Study outcomes and limitations: With unsorted PBMCs, a conclusive comparison of naive versus antigen-experienced cells was not possible.

The gene calls are TRBV6-6 and TRBJ2-7; a weak D match, TRBD2 (5 bases). The source is a woman aged 40-49 years in good health. What was sequenced was blood. CDR3 nucleotides: TGTGCCAGCAGTTACTCGATGGTTGGTCTAGCTATCTACGAGCAGTACTTC. Residues: CASSYSMVGLAIYEQYF.